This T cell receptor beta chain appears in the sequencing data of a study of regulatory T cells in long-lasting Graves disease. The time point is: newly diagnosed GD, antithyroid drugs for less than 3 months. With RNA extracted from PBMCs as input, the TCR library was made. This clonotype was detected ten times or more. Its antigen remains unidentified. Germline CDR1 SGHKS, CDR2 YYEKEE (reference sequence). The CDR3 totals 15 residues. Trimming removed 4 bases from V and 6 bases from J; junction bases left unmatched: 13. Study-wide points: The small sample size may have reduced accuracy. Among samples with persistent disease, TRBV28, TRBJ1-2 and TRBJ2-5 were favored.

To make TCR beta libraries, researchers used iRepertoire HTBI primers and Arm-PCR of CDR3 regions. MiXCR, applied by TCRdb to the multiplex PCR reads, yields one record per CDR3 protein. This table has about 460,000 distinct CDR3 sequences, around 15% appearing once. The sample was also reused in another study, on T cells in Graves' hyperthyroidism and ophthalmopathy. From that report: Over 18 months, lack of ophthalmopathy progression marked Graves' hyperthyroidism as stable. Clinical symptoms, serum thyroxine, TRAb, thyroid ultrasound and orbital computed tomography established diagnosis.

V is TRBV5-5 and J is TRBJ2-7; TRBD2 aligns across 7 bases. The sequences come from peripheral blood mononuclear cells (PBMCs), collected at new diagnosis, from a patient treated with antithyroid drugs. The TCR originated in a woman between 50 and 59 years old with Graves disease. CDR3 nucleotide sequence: TGTGCCAGCAGCGGCGGGAGCTCCCCTCGGGGCGAGCAGTACTTC. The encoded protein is CASSGGSSPRGEQYF.